This TCR beta chain came from a study of T cell responses to AZD1222 COVID-19 vaccine (dated by TCRdb to the early 2020s). In the study overall: A total of over 230 trial participants underwent TCR sequencing, of whom about 200 had received two doses of AZD1222 and about 26 had received two doses of the MenACWY control vaccine. Enrollment into the trials was organized by age into subgroups of 18-55, 56-69 and 70-plus years, and those subgroups contained roughly 150, 30 and 60 TCR-sequenced participants, respectively.

Findings and caveats that apply to the study as a whole: The vaccine-associated CD4 TCRs covered the entire spike protein, and the dominant responses fell in regions 160-218 and 743-854. Conclusions about previously exposed vaccinees are limited because only six or seven AZD1222 recipients were SARS-CoV-2 seropositive at baseline. Most participants were white British and females outnumbered males, and the authors suggested that clonal diversity may have been underestimated. Reportedly, close to half of the unique spike-specific TCRs recognized epitopes lying outside the regions that are mutated in the B.1.351 and B.1.1.7 variants. The 56-69-year group was small, and its depth increase did not reach significance, likely because of low power. Because no day 14 peak-response samples were available, repertoires were characterized only after the peak T cell response. After two AZD1222 doses, spike-specific TCR breadth and depth were significantly higher than at day 0 and than in MenACWY recipients.

Cut back by 5 bases and 12 bases, the V and J ends lie 20 bases apart. The germline V gene yields SGHVS for CDR1 and FQNEAQ for CDR2. From cysteine to phenylalanine, the CDR3 is 13 amino acids long. Only the CDR3 part of the read is kept: 39 bases, read in frame from the first base. Points on this clone: Its specific antigen is unknown. Base qualities are not recorded, but no much larger clone differs from it by a single base.

The CDR3 regions of human TCRbeta chains were analyzed by immunosequencing. The authors' analysis ran thus. Repertoire TCRs were matched against a reference library of SARS-CoV-2-specific TCRs generated with the MIRA antigen-specificity platform. Breadth meant the fraction of unique TCRs that were SARS-CoV-2-associated, whereas depth meant the fraction of total T cells that were SARS-CoV-2-associated. Using the MIRA data, each spike-specific TCR was assigned both to the spike region to which the TCR was reactive and to a CD4 or CD8 class. Log10-transformed breadth and depth values were compared by one-way ANOVA with Sidak's multiple comparisons tests. TCRdb obtained this table from immuneACCESS and retained in-frame rearrangements with V and J assigned. These tables miss some clones; where compared with another copy, unresolved V genes account for less than half of the shortfall, and the remainder is unexplained. For V, J and clone size, that table is used; D and trimming come from the DNA. The sample includes more than 110,000 clones, with more than 85% observed a single time. Roughly 3.6% of the sample goes to the ten largest clones.

This specimen's time point label, per the study, means: about 28 days (+/-7) after the second vaccine dose. AZD1222 recipients given second doses at about 4 weeks or at about 12 weeks were pooled, since spike-specific TCR depth and breadth were not found to differ between the two schedules. Vaccinee samples were obtained from the UK trials COV001 and COV002, which included a single-blind randomized controlled phase 2/3 trial of AZD1222 (ChAdOx1 nCoV-19) in healthy adults. For TCRbeta chain sequencing, PBMC samples from trial participants were taken at day 0 and at day 28 after the second dose. This receptor was taken from an adult who received the AZD1222 COVID-19 vaccine. The chain joins TRBV7-8 to TRBJ2-7; no D gene call is confident. The starting material was peripheral blood, obtained 28 days after the second AZD1222 dose. At the DNA level, the sequence is TGTGCCAGCAGCCCCCCTCGTGGAAGGGCGAGGTACTTC. Translation gives CASSPPRGRARYF.